The 8 T cell receptor beta chains below all came from one sample that was sequenced in a study of blood T cell repertoires in COVID-19. The protocol was immunoSEQ multiplex PCR, while the TCRdb copy is restricted to in-frame clones and leaves out a portion. The table records roughly 250,000 clones, approximately 86% of them present only once. Sequenced material: PBMCs or T cells enriched from blood (not recorded which). The receptor source for this set is a woman aged 25 to 39 with acute COVID-19.

The gene calls are TRBV28 and TRBJ2-7; D ambiguous. Germline V gives CDR1 MDHEN, CDR2 SYDVKM. The CDR3 covers 12 residues. Trimming shortened V by 0 bases and J by 8 bases, and 8 bases separated the two germline ends. In nucleotides, the CDR3 is TGTGCCAGCAGTTTATGGAGGCCCCAGCAGTACTTC. Its protein is CASSLWRPQQYF.

The chain couples TRBV5-1 to TRBJ2-6; D unresolved. CDR1 SGHRS and CDR2 YFSETQ come from the germline V gene. The CDR3 has 16 residues. Deletions cut 0 bases from V and 0 bases from J, with 7 bases between. The CDR3 here is CASSLVPGSGANVLTF. DNA of the CDR3: TGCGCCAGCAGCTTGGTCCCCGGCTCTGGGGCCAACGTCCTGACTTTC. The full variable domain, its missing parts supplied by reference TRBV5-1 and TRBJ2-6, is KAGVTQTPRYLIKTRGQQVTLSCSPISGHRSVSWYQQTPGQGLQFLFEYFSETQRNKGNFPGRFSGRQFSNSRSEMNVSTLELGDSALYLCASSLVPGSGANVLTFGAGSRLTVL.

This clone was recorded only once. The chain is built from TRBV28 and TRBJ2-5; 7 positions agree with TRBD1. Looked up from germline, CDR1 is MDHEN and CDR2 is SYDVKM. The CDR3 is made up of 15 amino acids. With 7 bases clipped from V and 2 bases from J, the junction kept 10 bases outside the gene matches. CDR3 amino acids: CASNSGSGGQETQYF. CDR3 sequence (DNA): TGTGCCAGCAACTCGGGTTCAGGGGGACAAGAGACCCAGTACTTC.

The chain combines TRBV27 with TRBJ1-6; 8 positions agree with TRBD1. The trim removed 5 bases at V and 7 bases at J, leaving 7 bases unmatched. CDR3 size: 15 residues. The germline CDR1 and CDR2 sequences are MNHEY and SMNVEV (reference sequence). The chain's CDR3 is CASSLTRDRNSPLHF. CDR3 coding DNA: TGTGCCAGCAGTCTCACCCGGGACAGGAATTCACCCCTCCACTTT.

This chain links TRBV9 with TRBJ2-3; 9 bases line up with TRBD2. After removal of 2 bases from V and 2 bases from J, the junction contained 3 bases not matched to a gene. CDR3 length: 15 amino acids. The germline V gene encodes CDR1 SGDLS and CDR2 YYNGEE. CDR3 residues: CASSVTSGITDTQYF. In nucleotides, the CDR3 is TGTGCCAGCAGCGTGACTAGCGGAATCACAGATACGCAGTATTTT.

A single count supports this clone. V gene TRBV13 combines with J gene TRBJ2-1; possible D gene TRBD2, 6 bases. Germline CDR1 and CDR2: PRHDT and FYEKMQ (reference sequence). Trimming took 5 bases from V and 4 from J, leaving 15 bases between them. The CDR3 loop spans 15 amino acids. The DNA of the CDR3 is TGTGCCAGCAGCACCGCGGGGCACCTATACAATGAGCAGTTCTTC. Protein sequence: CASSTAGHLYNEQFF.

J is TRBJ2-3 and V is TRBV2, with TRBD2 identical over 13 bases. V shed 4 bases, J shed 6 bases, and the junction held 10 bases outside the gene matches. This CDR3 has 17 amino acids. CDR1 and CDR2 from the germline V gene are SNHLY and FYNNEI. The CDR3 sequence: CASSGTSGSVRGDTQYF. Written as DNA, the CDR3 is TGTGCCAGCAGTGGGACTAGCGGGAGCGTTAGAGGGGATACGCAGTATTTT.

This chain uses TRBV28 with TRBJ1-2; 8 nucleotides agree with TRBD1. The ends lost 7 bases at V and 0 bases at J; junction bases unmatched: 13. Germline V gene lookup returns CDR1 MDHEN and CDR2 SYDVKM. The CDR3 has 17 residues. The CDR3 spells CASTTLGTGVTNYGYTF. The CDR3 DNA follows: TGTGCCAGCACCACCCTAGGGACAGGAGTTACTAACTATGGCTACACCTTC.